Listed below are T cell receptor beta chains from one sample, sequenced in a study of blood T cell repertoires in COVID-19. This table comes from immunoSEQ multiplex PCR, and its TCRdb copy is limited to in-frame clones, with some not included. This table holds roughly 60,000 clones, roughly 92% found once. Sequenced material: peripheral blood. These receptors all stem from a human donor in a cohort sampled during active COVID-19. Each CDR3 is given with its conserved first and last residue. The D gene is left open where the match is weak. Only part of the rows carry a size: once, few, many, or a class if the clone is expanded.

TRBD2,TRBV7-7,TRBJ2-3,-,CASSLGQGGTDTQYF,TGTGCTAGCAGCTTAGGCCAGGGAGGGACAGATACGCAGTATTTT
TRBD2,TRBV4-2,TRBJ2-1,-,CASSHPPLDSGGVYNEQFF,TGTGCCAGCAGCCATCCTCCGTTAGATAGCGGGGGGGTCTACAATGAGCAGTTCTTC
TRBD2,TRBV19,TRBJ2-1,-,CATAPGYGRGQFF,TGTGCCACCGCTCCAGGGTATGGGAGGGGGCAGTTCTTC
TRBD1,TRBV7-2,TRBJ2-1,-,CASSFEGTASYNEQFF,TGTGCCAGCAGCTTTGAAGGGACAGCCAGCTACAATGAGCAGTTCTTC
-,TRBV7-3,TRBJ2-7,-,CASRAAMDIFDEQYF,TGTGCCAGCAGGGCGGCGATGGACATTTTCGACGAGCAGTACTTC
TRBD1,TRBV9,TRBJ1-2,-,CASSGRDRRSRHYGYTF,TGTGCCAGCAGCGGCCGGGACAGGCGATCTCGGCACTATGGCTACACCTTC
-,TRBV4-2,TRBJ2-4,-,CASSQSGVAKNIQYF,TGTGCCAGCAGCCAATCAGGGGTCGCCAAAAACATTCAGTACTTC
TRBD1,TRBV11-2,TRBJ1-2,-,CASSTPTGAGGYTF,TGTGCCAGCAGCACCCCGACAGGGGCTGGGGGCTACACCTTC
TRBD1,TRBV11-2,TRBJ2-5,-,CASSLEAGGSARKTQYF,TGTGCCAGCAGCTTAGAGGCAGGGGGCTCCGCCAGGAAGACCCAGTACTTC
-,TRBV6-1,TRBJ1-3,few,CASSEAGGAVSGNTIYF,TGTGCCAGCAGTGAAGCTGGAGGGGCGGTGTCTGGAAACACCATATATTTT
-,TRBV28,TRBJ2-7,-,CASSLQSYEQYF,TGTGCCAGCAGTCTACAGTCCTACGAGCAGTACTTC
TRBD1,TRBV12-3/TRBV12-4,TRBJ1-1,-,CASRDRAAAEAFF,TGTGCCAGCCGGGACAGGGCGGCGGCTGAAGCTTTCTTT
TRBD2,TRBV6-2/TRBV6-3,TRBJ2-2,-,CASSYSRSGRAETGELFF,TGTGCCAGCAGTTACTCGAGAAGCGGGAGGGCCGAAACCGGGGAGCTGTTTTTT
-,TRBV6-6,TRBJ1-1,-,CASSQQGSYTEAFF,TGTGCCAGCAGCCAACAGGGATCTTACACTGAAGCTTTCTTT
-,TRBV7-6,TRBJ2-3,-,CASSLGSEGRSQYF,TGTGCCAGCAGCTTAGGCTCGGAGGGCCGGTCGCAGTATTTT
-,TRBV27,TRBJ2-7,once,CASSSQQGFHEQYF,TGTGCCAGCAGTTCCCAGCAGGGCTTCCACGAGCAGTACTTC
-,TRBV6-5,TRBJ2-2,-,CASTRGTGELFF,TGTGCCAGCACCCGGGGCACCGGGGAGCTGTTTTTT
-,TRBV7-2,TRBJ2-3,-,CASSLGVEYTQYF,TGTGCCAGCAGCTTAGGGGTGGAGTATACGCAGTATTTT
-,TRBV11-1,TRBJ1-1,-,CASSLGRVNTEAFF,TGTGCCAGCAGCTTAGGACGGGTGAACACTGAAGCTTTCTTT
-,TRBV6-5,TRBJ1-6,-,CASSTTGRSPLHF,TGTGCCAGCAGCACGACAGGCAGGTCACCCCTCCACTTT
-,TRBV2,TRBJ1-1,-,CASNPLVGANTEAFF,TGTGCCAGTAACCCCCTGGTGGGGGCGAACACTGAAGCTTTCTTT
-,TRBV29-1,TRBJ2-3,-,CSVNPKQEHF,TGCAGCGTGAATCCAAAACAGGAGCATTTT
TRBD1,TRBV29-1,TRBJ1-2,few,CSVGGGIVYGYTF,TGCAGCGTTGGAGGGGGCATCGTCTATGGCTACACCTTC
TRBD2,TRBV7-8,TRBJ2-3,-,CASSLRGSGRGSTDTQYF,TGTGCCAGCAGCTTGAGGGGTAGCGGGAGAGGGAGCACAGATACGCAGTATTTT
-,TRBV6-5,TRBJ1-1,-,CASSSSAGDRNTEAFF,TGTGCCAGCAGTTCGAGCGCGGGAGATAGAAACACTGAAGCTTTCTTT
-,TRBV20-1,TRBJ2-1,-,CSVSAQNEQFF,TGCAGTGTATCCGCACAGAATGAGCAGTTCTTC
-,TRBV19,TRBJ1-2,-,CASSRGTYGYTF,TGTGCCAGTAGCAGGGGTACCTATGGCTACACCTTC
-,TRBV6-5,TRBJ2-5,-,CASSYSSGLAETQYF,TGTGCCAGCAGTTACTCGTCTGGCCTGGCAGAGACCCAGTACTTC
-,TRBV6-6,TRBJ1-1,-,CASRLPGTEAFF,TGTGCCAGCAGGCTTCCAGGGACTGAAGCTTTCTTT
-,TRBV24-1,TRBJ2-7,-,CATSDSSRHEQYF,TGTGCCACCAGTGACTCCTCTAGGCACGAGCAGTACTTC
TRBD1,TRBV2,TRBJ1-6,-,CASSPRDRGNSPLHF,TGTGCCAGCAGTCCCCGGGACAGGGGTAATTCACCCCTCCACTTT
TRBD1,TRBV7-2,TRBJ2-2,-,CASSLAGTGNTGELFF,TGTGCCAGCAGCTTAGCCGGGACAGGGAACACCGGGGAGCTGTTTTTT
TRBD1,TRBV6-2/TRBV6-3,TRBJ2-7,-,CASSTRTGLPYEQYF,TGTGCCAGCAGTACCCGGACAGGGTTACCCTACGAGCAGTACTTC
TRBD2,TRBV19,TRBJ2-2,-,CASSMAGGTGELFF,TGTGCCAGTAGTATGGCGGGAGGGACCGGGGAGCTGTTTTTT
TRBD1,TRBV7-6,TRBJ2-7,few,CASSSGQGVQYEQYF,TGTGCCAGCAGCTCTGGACAGGGAGTCCAATACGAGCAGTACTTC
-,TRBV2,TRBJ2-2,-,CASSLTRGTKGTGELFF,TGTGCCAGCAGTCTGACCAGGGGAACCAAGGGGACCGGGGAGCTGTTTTTT
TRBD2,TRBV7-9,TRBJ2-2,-,CASSPAGLAGNTGELFF,TGTGCCAGCAGCCCTGCGGGACTAGCGGGTAACACCGGGGAGCTGTTTTTT
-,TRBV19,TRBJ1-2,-,CASRLLGQLYGYTF,TGTGCCAGTAGACTACTCGGACAGTTATATGGCTACACCTTC
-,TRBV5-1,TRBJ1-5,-,CASSFSGNQPQHF,TGCGCCAGCAGCTTTAGTGGTAATCAGCCCCAGCATTTT
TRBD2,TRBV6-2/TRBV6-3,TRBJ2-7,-,CASSLAGVYEQYF,TGTGCCAGCAGTCTAGCGGGAGTATACGAGCAGTACTTC
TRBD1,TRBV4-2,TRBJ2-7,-,CASSQDDGTASYEQYF,TGTGCCAGCAGCCAAGATGACGGGACAGCTTCCTACGAGCAGTACTTC
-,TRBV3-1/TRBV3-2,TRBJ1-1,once,CASSLRDTYTEAFF,TGTGCCAGCAGCCTTCGGGACACTTACACTGAAGCTTTCTTT
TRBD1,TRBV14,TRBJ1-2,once,CASSPGQNYGYTF,TGTGCCAGCAGCCCGGGACAGAACTATGGCTACACCTTC
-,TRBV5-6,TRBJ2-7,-,CASSLVAPSYEQYF,TGTGCCAGCAGCTTGGTAGCGCCGTCCTACGAGCAGTACTTC
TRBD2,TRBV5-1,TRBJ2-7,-,CASSGTSGSYEQYF,TGCGCCAGCAGCGGGACTAGCGGGTCCTACGAGCAGTACTTC
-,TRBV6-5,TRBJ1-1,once,CASTEDRLNTEAFF,TGTGCCAGCACCGAGGACAGATTGAACACTGAAGCTTTCTTT
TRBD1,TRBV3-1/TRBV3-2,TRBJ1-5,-,CASSQGQGSNQPQHF,TGTGCCAGCAGCCAAGGACAGGGAAGCAATCAGCCCCAGCATTTT
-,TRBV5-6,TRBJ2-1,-,CASSDEGGIDYNEQFF,TGTGCCAGCAGCGATGAGGGCGGGATTGATTACAATGAGCAGTTCTTC
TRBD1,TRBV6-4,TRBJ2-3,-,CASSDGQGADTQYF,TGTGCCAGCAGTGACGGACAGGGGGCAGATACGCAGTATTTT
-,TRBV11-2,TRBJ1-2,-,CASSQERGGYTF,TGTGCCAGCAGCCAAGAAAGGGGTGGCTACACCTTC
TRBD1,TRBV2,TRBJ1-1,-,CASRGQGFEAFF,TGTGCCAGCCGGGGACAGGGCTTTGAAGCTTTCTTT
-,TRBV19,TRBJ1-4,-,CASSSIGAFEKLFF,TGTGCCAGTAGTAGTATAGGGGCTTTTGAAAAACTGTTTTTT
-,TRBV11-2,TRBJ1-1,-,CASSLDWTGAEAFF,TGTGCCAGCAGCTTAGATTGGACTGGGGCTGAAGCTTTCTTT